This entry is about one TCR beta chain. This sample was included in a study of CD4 T cell repertoires in COVID-19. Produced via immunoSEQ multiplex PCR; TCRdb's table is partial and in-frame only. The data show 20,000 to 30,000 clones, approximately 93% seen once. Trimming took 0 bases from V and 0 from J, leaving 7 bases between them. Germline V gene lookup returns CDR1 SGDLS and CDR2 YYNGEE. The CDR3 is 15 residues long. The memory T cells were sequenced right after ex vivo isolation, without culture. This TCR came from a human donor who had COVID-19. The chain is built from TRBV9 and TRBJ1-5; no clear D gene. This sample comprised circulating follicular helper CD4+ T cells (cTfh) from blood, obtained before the COVID-19 pandemic. The CDR3 reads CASSVDSNSNQPQHF. The CDR3 DNA reads as TGTGCCAGCAGCGTAGATTCCAATAGCAATCAGCCCCAGCATTTT.